This TCR beta chain was identified in a study of blood T cell repertoires in COVID-19. The data were produced by immunoSEQ multiplex PCR, yet TCRdb's version contains in-frame clones alone and is incomplete. There are tens of thousands of clones in the sample; roughly 80% occur only once, and about 24% lies in the top ten. There are 17 residues in the CDR3. V shed 3 bases and J 5 bases; nucleotides not matched to a gene: 11. In germline, CDR1 is LGHDT, CDR2 YNNKEL (reference sequence). The chain carries TRBV3-1 (or the pseudogene TRBV3-2) and TRBJ2-3, with 10 bases identical to TRBD2. The sequenced sample was peripheral blood. The receptor was derived from a human donor in a cohort sampled during active COVID-19. The CDR3: CASSHMVIAGGIDTQYF. The CDR3 DNA reads TGTGCCAGCAGCCATATGGTGATAGCGGGAGGTATAGATACGCAGTATTTT.